These 11 T cell receptor beta chains originate from one sample sequenced in a study of T-cell reconstitution after alpha-beta-depleted transplantation in children. Researchers prepared the TCRbeta library using unique molecular identifiers, the study reports. One entry per CDR3 protein, called by TCRdb with MiXCR from the PCR reads. The data show 490,000 or so distinct CDR3 sequences, around 12% seen once. The specimen comprised PBMCs from the stem cell graft donor, sampled from the stem cell graft. The source of these receptors is a human donor who donated a stem cell graft to a child with combined immunodeficiency.

J is TRBJ2-1 and V is TRBV5-1; no reliable D call. Germline loops: CDR1 SGHRS, CDR2 YFSETQ. This CDR3 region has 12 residues. The ends were cut back, 0 bases at V and 7 bases at J, with 5 bases in the middle. CDR3 region: CASSLVQNEQFF. The CDR3 nucleotides read TGCGCCAGCAGCTTGGTCCAGAATGAGCAGTTCTTC.

This chain links TRBV12-3 or TRBV12-4 with TRBJ2-1, with 11 bases lining up with TRBD2. The CDR3 loop spans 14 amino acids. V lost 3 bases, J lost 16 bases, and 11 bases stayed unmatched. This CDR3 reads CASSFWLAGGHQFF. In nucleotides, the CDR3 is TGTGCCAGCAGTTTTTGGCTAGCGGGAGGTCACCAATTCTTC.

At least ten counts were recorded for this clonotype. This chain links TRBV29-1 with TRBJ2-1, with 9 bases fitting TRBD2. CDR1 is SQVTM and CDR2 is ANQGSEA in the germline V gene. The CDR3 spans 15 residues. Losses at the gene ends were 4 bases for V and 3 bases for J; bases not matched to a gene: 7. The CDR3 DNA reads TGCAGCGTTGCCCATGGACTAGCGTACTACAATGAGCAGTTCTTC. Translating it yields CSVAHGLAYYNEQFF.

This clonotype was found a few times. This chain links TRBV5-1 with TRBJ2-1; D possibly corresponds to TRBD1 (6 bases). The CDR3 runs to 15 residues. Per the germline V gene, CDR1 is SGHRS and CDR2 is YFSETQ. Trimming shortened V by 4 bases and J by 5 bases, and 16 bases separated the two germline ends. The CDR3 region is CASSVRGTTDNEQFF. DNA for the CDR3: TGCGCCAGCAGCGTGAGGGGGACAACTGACAATGAGCAGTTCTTC.

The chain joins TRBV6-5 to TRBJ2-3; possible D gene TRBD2, 5 bases. The germline V and J ends were trimmed by 0 bases and 3 bases, with 10 bases remaining between them. Germline lookup yields CDR1 MNHEY and CDR2 SVGAGI. The CDR3 runs 15 residues. The CDR3 coding sequence is TGTGCCAGCAGTTACTCCTTGGGAGAAACAGATACGCAGTATTTT. Residues: CASSYSLGETDTQYF.

This clonotype has a count of ten or more. This chain uses TRBV10-3 with TRBJ2-1, with 7 bases identical to TRBD2. The junction had 5 bases not matched to a gene; V was cut back by 4 bases and J by 5 bases. The germline V gene encodes CDR1 ENHRY and CDR2 SYGVKD. The CDR3 extends over 14 amino acids. The CDR3 sequence: CAISGLASNNEQFF. CDR3 nucleotide sequence: TGTGCCATCAGTGGACTAGCTTCAAACAATGAGCAGTTCTTC.

V gene TRBV7-3 combines with J gene TRBJ2-6; perhaps TRBD2 as D (6 bases). The ends were cut back, 5 bases at V and 4 bases at J, with 12 bases in the middle. CDR3 length: 15 residues. The V gene's germline CDR1 is SGHTA and CDR2 FQGTGA. The CDR3 DNA is TGTGCCAGCAGCAAGTCGGGGGTCGGGGCCAACGTCCTGACTTTC. It translates to CASSKSGVGANVLTF.

The gene calls are TRBV29-1 and TRBJ2-3; TRBD2 agrees at 13 bases. Germline values: CDR1 SQVTM, CDR2 ANQGSEA. The CDR3 has 15 amino acids. The ends lost 7 bases at V and 2 bases at J; junction bases unmatched: 6. Written as DNA, the CDR3 is TGCAGCGGCCGTGGACTAGCGGGGGTCACAGATACGCAGTATTTT. Its translation: CSGRGLAGVTDTQYF.

This clonotype showed up just once. This may come from a read error, since a much larger clone is one base off. V usage is TRBV7-2 and J usage is TRBJ2-3, with 7 bases lining up with TRBD1. From germline, CDR1 is SGHTA and CDR2 FQGNSA. The CDR3 contains 15 residues. The V and J ends lost 6 bases and 2 bases, in that order; junction bases with no gene match: 8. CDR3 residues: CASRSDRASTDTQYF. DNA of the CDR3: TGTGCCAGCAGGTCTGACAGGGCCTCCACAGATACGCAGTATTTT.

This clonotype was counted many times. The V call is TRBV5-1, the J call TRBJ2-7; TRBD1 is a possible D gene (6 bases). Germline lookup yields CDR1 SGHRS and CDR2 YFSETQ. V shed 4 bases and J shed 2 bases, with 10 bases lying between them. The CDR3 has 13 amino acids. In nucleotides, the CDR3 is TGCGCCAGCAGCCCGGACAGCCCCTACGAGCAGTACTTC. This translates into CASSPDSPYEQYF.

The rearrangement links TRBV19 to TRBJ1-3; 9 bases agree with TRBD1. The germline gives CDR1 LNHDA, CDR2 SQIVND (reference sequence). The CDR3 length is 19 residues. V was pared by 7 bases and J by 0 bases, with 16 bases of the junction left unmatched. The CDR3: CASKGSDVGQGLSGNTIYF. The CDR3 coding sequence is TGTGCCAGTAAAGGTTCGGACGTGGGACAGGGACTCTCTGGAAACACCATATATTTT.